Below, 6 T cell receptor beta chains from the same sample are listed, as sequenced in a study of OX40 agonist ivuxolimab in advanced cancers. The data were produced by immunoSEQ multiplex PCR, yet TCRdb's version contains in-frame clones alone and is incomplete. This table has more than 45,000 clones, 80% to 90% appearing once. Specimen: CD4+ or CD8+ T cells sorted from blood, collected in a trial of the OX40 agonist ivuxolimab. Receptors were obtained from an adult with an advanced solid tumor such as melanoma, head and neck, liver or kidney cancer.

V usage is TRBV15 and J usage is TRBJ1-1, with D possibly matching TRBD1 (5 bases). With 5 bases removed from V and 4 bases from J, the gap between germline ends came to 11 bases. Germline V gene lookup returns CDR1 LNHNV and CDR2 YYDKDF (reference sequence). This CDR3 has 13 residues. CDR3 DNA: TGTGCCACCAGCGGAGCCGGGGGCACTGAAGCTTTCTTT. Translating it yields CATSGAGGTEAFF.

The table lists this clone with a few counts. This chain joins TRBV18 and TRBJ1-4; TRBD1 matches 8 bases. The J segment lost 8 bases and the V segment lost 4 bases, leaving 12 bases of the junction unmatched. CDR3 length equals 16 residues. CDR1 is KGHSH, CDR2 LQKENI, per germline. The CDR3 region is CASSLTSSQGGEKLFF. The CDR3 bases are TGTGCCAGCTCACTAACTTCATCACAGGGGGGAGAAAAACTGTTTTTT.

Here the CDR3 reads CASCAPGLAGGQDTQYF. The CDR3 bases are TGTGCCAGCTGCGCTCCGGGACTAGCGGGGGGGCAAGATACGCAGTATTTT. The chain recombines TRBV11-2 with TRBJ2-3; 16 bases align to TRBD2. From germline, CDR1 is SGHAT and CDR2 FQNNGV. Losses at the gene ends were 8 bases for V and 5 bases for J; bases not matched to a gene: 10. The CDR3 is 17 residues long. Full variable domain (rest looked up from reference TRBV11-2 and TRBJ2-3): EAGVAQSPRYKIIEKRQSVAFWCNPISGHATLYWYQQILGQGPKLLIQFQNNGVVDDSQLPKDRFSAERLKGVDSTLKIQPAKLEDSAVYLCASCAPGLAGGQDTQYFGPGTRLTVL.

This clone was seen only once. The rearrangement uses TRBV5-1 and TRBJ1-2; D is unresolved. The ends were cut back, 3 bases at V and 3 bases at J, with 9 bases in the middle. Germline V gene sequence: CDR1 SGHRS, CDR2 YFSETQ. The CDR3 contains 13 residues. The CDR3 DNA follows: TGCGCCAGCAGCTCCGAATTTTACTATGGCTACACCTTC. It codes for CASSSEFYYGYTF.

The rearrangement joins TRBV6-1 to TRBJ1-3; tentatively, D is TRBD1 (5 bases). CDR1 and CDR2 from the germline V gene are MNHNS and SASEGT. Trimming shortened V by 4 bases and J by 0 bases, and 13 bases separated the two germline ends. The CDR3 consists of 16 residues. For the CDR3, the DNA is TGTGCCAGCAGTGTAATACAGGCTGACTCTGGAAACACCATATATTTT. Protein: CASSVIQADSGNTIYF.

The DNA of the CDR3 is TGTGCCAGCAGCCGGGGCACAAGCGAGCAGTACTTC. As protein: CASSRGTSEQYF. The gene calls are TRBV6-5 and TRBJ2-7; D may match TRBD1 or TRBD2 (5 bases each). Trimming stripped 6 bases from V and 6 bases from J, with 12 bases between. CDR1 and CDR2 (germline): MNHEY, SVGAGI. There are 12 residues in the CDR3.